This entry concerns a single T cell receptor beta chain. V gave up 1 base and J gave up 9 bases, with 12 bases separating them. Germline values: CDR1 MNHNS, CDR2 SASEGT. This CDR3 is 13 amino acids long. The source of the sample is a study of blood T cell repertoires in COVID-19. Study background: Sites in the United States, Italy and Spain provided acute and convalescent COVID-19 samples. The analysed material was cDNA or gDNA that came from T cells, B-cell-depleted T cells, or PBMCs.

In the source study's methods: Quantification of nucleated cells was approximated via reference gene primer amplification. Clones were sequenced by immunoSEQ multiplex PCR, and TCRdb holds only the in-frame ones, with some missing. The V and J calls and clone size are taken from that table; D and trimming were inferred from the DNA. The sample includes over 55,000 clones, 75% to 90% of them seen just once. The genes are TRBV6-1 and TRBJ2-5; D remains ambiguous. The source is a man aged 50-59 years with active COVID-19. Material for sequencing was peripheral blood. CDR3 sequence reads: CASSEVASPPQYF. The CDR3 region has the DNA TGTGCCAGCAGTGAAGTCGCCAGTCCGCCCCAGTACTTC.